One and the same sample provided the 5 T cell receptor beta chains below, sequenced in a study of CD8 T cells in ankylosing spondylitis. No antigen is known for these receptors. TCRdb re-analysed the 5' RACE reads in MiXCR, keeping a single row per CDR3 protein. The sample has about 440,000 distinct CDR3 sequences, approximately 17% seen once; the top ten hold about 0.94%. General observations from the study: About 8 highly homologous variants made up a TCR beta motif, and this motif appeared characteristic of ankylosing spondylitis blood.

The sequenced material came from blood, either unsorted or a sorted T cell fraction (not recorded which). The receptors derive from a male donor with ankylosing spondylitis.

The genes are TRBV5-1 and TRBJ1-4, with 7 nucleotides matching TRBD1. This CDR3 has 16 residues. Germline lookup yields CDR1 SGHRS and CDR2 YFSETQ. The V gene end was trimmed by 2 bases and the J gene end by 8 bases; junction bases not matched to a gene: 12. The CDR3 here is CASSFDWTGSGEKLFF. The CDR3 nucleotides are TGCGCCAGCAGCTTTGACTGGACAGGCTCGGGAGAAAAACTGTTTTTT.

The chain carries TRBV6-2 or TRBV6-3 and TRBJ2-2; 8 nucleotides align to TRBD1. The CDR3 is made up of 15 amino acids. V lost 8 bases to trimming and J lost 6 bases; unmatched junction nucleotides: 11. Germline CDR1 reads MNHEY; CDR2 reads SVGEGT. The CDR3 here is CASGRGRVSSGELFF. The CDR3, as DNA: TGTGCCAGCGGCAGGGGGCGGGTTTCCTCCGGGGAGCTGTTTTTT.

The chain links TRBV11-2 to TRBJ1-1, with D perhaps matching TRBD1 (5 bases). Germline V CDR1 and CDR2: SGHAT, FQNNGV. The length of the CDR3 is 15 residues. The V gene lost 3 bases and the J gene lost 3 bases, with 14 bases spanning the gap. This chain's CDR3 is CASSFTGREYTEAFF. The CDR3 DNA reads as TGTGCCAGCAGCTTTACGGGGCGGGAGTACACTGAAGCTTTCTTT.

Only a few counts were recorded for this clonotype. The chain employs TRBV9 and TRBJ1-5; no reliable D call. The CDR3 covers 15 residues. The ends were cut back, 1 base at V and 0 bases at J, with 8 bases in the middle. CDR1 SGDLS and CDR2 YYNGEE come from the germline V gene. DNA of the CDR3: TGTGCCAGCAGCGTAAGTGGAAATAGCAATCAGCCCCAGCATTTT. It encodes CASSVSGNSNQPQHF.

The chain uses TRBV4-1 and TRBJ1-6; D is uncertain. The V end was cut by 1 base, the J end by 4 bases, with 14 bases between. The length of the CDR3 is 17 residues. CDR1 and CDR2 from the germline V gene are MGHRA and YSYEKL. As DNA, the CDR3 is TGCGCCAGCAGCCAAGTCCTTCGGGCAGTGTATAATTCACCCCTCCACTTT. Amino acid sequence: CASSQVLRAVYNSPLHF.